One and the same sample provided the 2 T cell receptor beta chains below, sequenced in a study of T cells in Graves' hyperthyroidism and ophthalmopathy. The CDR3 regions of TCR beta were amplified from RNA transcripts. The HTBI set primed first-round TCR CDR3 RT-PCR. Via MiXCR, TCRdb re-called the multiplex PCR reads, giving one row per CDR3 protein. The sample has around 690,000 distinct CDR3 sequences, about 18% seen once. The sequencing input was blood. Source of these receptors: a man aged 45 to 65 with Graves' hyperthyroidism.

This clonotype has more than one count but fewer than ten. The V and J genes are TRBV30 and TRBJ2-7; TRBD2 matches at 8 bases. Trimming at V came to 0 bases and at J to 3 bases, leaving 4 bases not matched to a gene. The CDR3 has 14 amino acids. Germline V CDR1 and CDR2: GTSNPN, SVGIG (reference sequence). In nucleotides, the CDR3 is TGTGCCTGGAGTGTATCTAGCGGGTACTACGAGCAGTACTTC. The encoded protein is CAWSVSSGYYEQYF.

Only a few counts were recorded for this clonotype. The rearrangement links TRBV12-3 or TRBV12-4 to TRBJ2-3; the D is unclear. The V end was cut by 6 bases, the J end by 4 bases, with 11 bases between. The CDR3 has 13 amino acids. The CDR3 loop is CASRGYPADTQYF. In DNA form, the CDR3 reads TGTGCCAGCAGAGGATACCCGGCAGATACGCAGTATTTT.